A selection of T cell receptor beta chains follows, all from one sample in a study of CD8 T cells in Susac syndrome. From the immunoSEQ multiplex PCR reads, TCRdb called clonotypes with MiXCR, one entry per CDR3 protein. Of 100,000 to 150,000 distinct CDR3 sequences listed, more than 85% were seen once; the top ten hold roughly 0.3%. Specimen: CD8+ T cells from PBMCs. The receptors were sampled from a human donor with multiple sclerosis. CDR3s include the opening cysteine and the closing phenylalanine or tryptophan. D genes are given only for firm matches. The size of a clone is reported for some rows only, either as once, few or many, or as a class for expanded clones.

V gene	J gene	clone size	CDR3 length	D gene	CDR3 protein	CDR3 DNA
TRBV5-1	TRBJ2-7	NA	13	NA	CASSLRSTYEQYF	TGCGCCAGCAGCTTGCGCAGTACTTACGAGCAGTACTTC
TRBV4-1	TRBJ2-2	NA	14	NA	CASSQHRVTGELFF	TGCGCCAGCAGCCAACACAGGGTTACCGGGGAGCTGTTTTTT
TRBV3-1	TRBJ2-1	once	16	TRBD2	CASSHATSGRGNEQFF	TGTGCCAGCAGCCATGCAACTAGCGGGAGGGGGAATGAGCAGTTCTTC
TRBV9	TRBJ2-7	NA	14	NA	CASSVEGSSYEQYF	TGTGCCAGCAGCGTAGAAGGGAGCTCCTACGAGCAGTACTTC
TRBV24-1	TRBJ2-2	NA	14	NA	CATSDSRNTGELFF	TGTGCCACCAGTGATTCTCGGAACACCGGGGAGCTGTTTTTT
TRBV7-2	TRBJ2-5	NA	17	TRBD1	CASSLDGDREKPETQYF	TGTGCCAGCAGCCTTGACGGGGACAGAGAGAAGCCGGAGACCCAGTACTTC
TRBV5-6	TRBJ1-4	NA	12	NA	CASGLGEGKLFF	TGTGCCAGCGGATTAGGGGAGGGAAAACTGTTTTTT
TRBV6-1	TRBJ1-1	NA	17	TRBD1	CASRSWGQKSMNTEAFF	TGTGCCAGCAGGTCTTGGGGACAGAAGTCAATGAACACTGAAGCTTTCTTT
TRBV4-1	TRBJ2-6	few	16	NA	CASSPRDGAGANVLTF	TGCGCCAGCAGCCCCAGGGACGGGGCTGGGGCCAACGTCCTGACTTTC
TRBV20-1	TRBJ2-7	NA	17	TRBD2	CSARVGILAGVSYEQYF	TGCAGTGCTAGAGTTGGTATACTAGCGGGTGTCTCCTACGAGCAGTACTTC
TRBV29-1	TRBJ2-7	NA	13	NA	CSAGGGQDHEQYF	TGCAGCGCCGGGGGGGGACAGGACCACGAGCAGTACTTC
TRBV19	TRBJ2-5	once	15	NA	CASSIPTQYQETQYF	TGTGCCAGTAGTATCCCGACACAGTACCAAGAGACCCAGTACTTC
TRBV5-6	TRBJ2-6	NA	12	NA	CASSLGDNVLTF	TGTGCCAGCAGCTTGGGAGACAACGTCCTGACTTTC
TRBV29-1	TRBJ1-3	NA	15	NA	CSVERGRRSGNTIYF	TGCAGCGTTGAGCGGGGACGGCGCTCTGGAAACACCATATATTTT
TRBV3-1	TRBJ2-4	NA	15	NA	CASSHRQEIKNIQYF	TGTGCCAGCAGCCACCGACAGGAAATAAAAAACATTCAGTACTTC
TRBV5-1	TRBJ1-2	NA	15	NA	CASSLAPTGNYGYTF	TGCGCCAGCAGCTTGGCCCCAACAGGGAACTATGGCTACACCTTC
TRBV15	TRBJ2-1	NA	15	TRBD1	CATSPTGQAYNEQFF	TGTGCCACCAGCCCAACCGGACAGGCCTACAATGAGCAGTTCTTC
TRBV30	TRBJ2-5	NA	15	TRBD1	CAWENWDRGQETQYF	TGTGCCTGGGAAAATTGGGACAGGGGTCAAGAGACCCAGTACTTC
TRBV10-3	TRBJ2-5	NA	14	TRBD2	CAISPAGGFETQYF	TGTGCCATCAGCCCAGCGGGGGGGTTTGAGACCCAGTACTTC
TRBV13	TRBJ2-5	NA	15	NA	CASSLVTEKQETQYF	TGTGCCAGCAGCTTAGTGACAGAAAAGCAAGAGACCCAGTACTTC
TRBV7-9	TRBJ2-6	once	19	NA	CASSTTQGRDVSGANVLTF	TGTGCCAGCAGCACCACCCAGGGACGGGATGTCTCTGGGGCCAACGTCCTGACTTTC
TRBV30	TRBJ2-7	once	14	TRBD2	CASFSGEYSYEQYF	TGTGCCTCCTTTAGCGGGGAATATTCCTACGAGCAGTACTTC
TRBV20-1	TRBJ2-2	NA	13	NA	CSANGGHTGELFF	TGCAGTGCTAACGGGGGTCACACCGGGGAGCTGTTTTTT
TRBV2	TRBJ2-1	NA	13	NA	CASSDTVHNEQFF	TGTGCCAGCAGCGACACTGTCCACAATGAGCAGTTCTTC
TRBV15	TRBJ2-7	once	13	NA	CPTSRVWGAEQYF	TGTCCCACCAGCAGAGTATGGGGCGCAGAGCAGTACTTC
TRBV20-1	TRBJ2-5	NA	16	TRBD2	CSANGLAGGLLETQYF	TGCAGTGCTAACGGCCTAGCGGGGGGGCTGTTAGAGACCCAGTACTTC
TRBV15	TRBJ2-1	once	17	NA	CATSRYTGQYFYNEQFF	TGTGCCACCAGCCGATACACCGGACAGTACTTCTACAATGAGCAGTTCTTC
TRBV20-1	TRBJ1-2	NA	13	NA	CSAREQINYGYTF	TGCAGTGCTAGAGAGCAGATTAACTATGGCTACACCTTC
TRBV5-4	TRBJ1-2	NA	13	NA	CASTLGGFSGYTF	TGTGCCAGCACCCTAGGGGGATTCAGTGGCTACACCTTC
TRBV7-9	TRBJ2-7	once	13	NA	CASSPLTVDEQYF	TGTGCCAGCAGCCCCCTGACAGTGGACGAGCAGTACTTC
TRBV14	TRBJ2-1	NA	13	NA	CASSQIGAVPQFF	TGTGCCAGCAGCCAGATCGGAGCGGTACCGCAGTTCTTC
TRBV9	TRBJ2-1	NA	15	TRBD2	CASSVAGGVHNEQFF	TGTGCCAGCAGCGTCGCGGGAGGGGTACACAATGAGCAGTTCTTC
TRBV15	TRBJ2-7	NA	13	NA	CATSRGGLYEQYF	TGTGCCACCAGCAGAGGGGGGCTCTACGAGCAGTACTTC
TRBV7-8	TRBJ2-5	NA	16	TRBD2	CASTLPASGNQETQYF	TGTGCCAGCACCCTCCCGGCTAGCGGTAACCAAGAGACCCAGTACTTC
TRBV7-9	TRBJ1-4	NA	13	NA	CASSFYRNEKLFF	TGTGCCAGCAGCTTTTACCGAAATGAAAAACTGTTTTTT
TRBV20-1	TRBJ2-1	NA	14	NA	CSAPGGGEWVEQFF	TGCAGTGCTCCCGGGGGCGGGGAATGGGTTGAGCAGTTCTTC
TRBV11-1	TRBJ1-2	NA	16	NA	CASSLASNNGRKGYTF	TGTGCCAGCAGCTTAGCGAGTAACAACGGGCGGAAAGGCTACACCTTC
TRBV5-6	TRBJ1-5	NA	15	NA	CASSSRGSFNQPQHF	TGTGCCAGCAGCTCCCGTGGTAGCTTCAATCAGCCCCAGCATTTT
TRBV20-1	TRBJ1-2	NA	15	TRBD1	CSARERTGGPYGYTF	TGCAGTGCTAGAGAAAGGACAGGGGGCCCCTATGGCTACACCTTC
TRBV6-1	TRBJ2-1	NA	15	TRBD2	CASREWTSGLNEQFF	TGTGCCAGCAGGGAGTGGACTAGCGGGCTCAATGAGCAGTTCTTC
TRBV12-3/TRBV12-4	TRBJ1-4	NA	13	NA	CASRDGLGEKLFF	TGTGCCAGCAGGGACGGACTGGGAGAAAAACTGTTTTTT